This TCR beta chain was recovered during a study of T-cell memory formation after mild COVID-19. V lost 6 bases and J lost 2, with 17 bases in between. The CDR3 runs to 15 residues. Germline values: CDR1 MNHEY, CDR2 SMNVEV (reference sequence). This clonotype was found a few times. TCRdb itself ran the 5' RACE reads through MiXCR, one entry per CDR3 protein. The table includes 200,000 to 250,000 distinct CDR3 sequences, roughly 15% detected once. The specimen was PBMCs or a T cell subset sorted from them (not recorded which). This TCR was recovered from an adult woman who had mild COVID-19 (a few samples of this study predate the infection). Cell type and time point are not known. The rearrangement links TRBV27 to TRBJ2-7, with D possibly being TRBD1 (6 bases). The CDR3 nucleotides read TGTGCCAGCAGCGCGAACTCGGACAGCACCTACGAGCAGTACTTC. Translating gives CASSANSDSTYEQYF.